This T cell receptor (beta chain) comes out of a study of T cell responses to AZD1222 COVID-19 vaccine (dated by TCRdb to the early 2020s). Notes on the research overall: TCR sequencing covered over 230 trial participants: some 210 given two doses of AZD1222 and around 26 given two doses of MenACWY control vaccine. Trial participants were enrolled by age into subgroups of 18-55, 56-69 and 70-plus years, and about 150, 27 and 61 TCR-sequenced participants, respectively, were included in these subgroups.

The CDR3 regions of human TCRbeta chains were analyzed by immunosequencing. In the original analysis: Repertoire TCRs were matched against a reference library of SARS-CoV-2-specific TCRs generated with the MIRA antigen-specificity platform. Breadth meant the fraction of unique TCRs that were SARS-CoV-2-associated, whereas depth meant the fraction of total T cells that were SARS-CoV-2-associated. Each spike-specific TCR was assigned to its reactive spike region and to a CD4 or CD8 class using the MIRA data. Log10-transformed breadth and depth values were compared by one-way ANOVA with Sidak's multiple comparisons tests. The clones in this table, taken by TCRdb from immuneACCESS, are in-frame only. Not every clone is retained; where verified, under half of the shortfall comes from an unresolved V gene, and the cause of the rest is unknown. V, J and clone size were drawn from that table, and D and trimming were deduced from the DNA. The sample table holds about 21,000 clones, of which approximately 81% were seen once. The ten largest make up 15% to 20% of the sample.

The time point tag for this specimen amounts to: about 28 days (+/-7) after the second vaccine dose. AZD1222 recipients given second doses at about 4 weeks or at about 12 weeks were pooled, since spike-specific TCR depth and breadth were not found to differ between the two schedules. Vaccinee samples were obtained from the UK trials COV001 and COV002, which included a single-blind randomized controlled phase 2/3 trial of AZD1222 (ChAdOx1 nCoV-19) in healthy adults. Trial participant PBMC samples were collected at day 0 and day 28 after the second dose for TCRbeta chain sequencing. The CDR3 contains 13 residues, cysteine and phenylalanine counted. Of all the DNA, just the CDR3 is kept, 39 bases in frame from base 1. CDR1 and CDR2 (SNHLY, FYNNEI) derive from the germline V gene. Compared with germline, V lacks 8 bases and J lacks 5 bases; bases without a gene match: 4. This clone has only one observation. Its antigen has not been determined. Per-base qualities were not stored, and no clone one base away is much larger.

The paper as a whole reports these results and caveats: Because no samples from the day 14 peak response were available, repertoires could be characterized only after the peak T cell response. The whole spike protein was spanned by vaccine-associated CD4 TCRs, and dominant responses were seen in regions 160-218 and 743-854. Participants were mostly white British and included more females than males, and it was suggested by the authors that clonal diversity may have been underestimated. The 56-69-year group was small, and its depth increase did not reach significance, likely because of low power. Conclusions about previously exposed vaccinees are limited because only 5 or 6 AZD1222 recipients were SARS-CoV-2 seropositive at baseline. Reportedly, close to half of the unique spike-specific TCRs recognized epitopes lying outside the regions that are mutated in the B.1.351 and B.1.1.7 variants. After two AZD1222 doses, spike-specific TCR breadth and depth were significantly higher than at day 0 and than in MenACWY recipients.

The rearranged segments are TRBV2 and TRBJ1-5, with 9 bases in between that match TRBD1. The source material was peripheral blood, sampled 28 days after the second AZD1222 dose. This sequence was found in an adult who received the AZD1222 COVID-19 vaccine. For the CDR3, the sequence is CASGGQGHQPQHF. The nucleotides read TGTGCCAGCGGGGGACAGGGCCATCAGCCCCAGCATTTT.